The rows below give T cell receptor beta chains drawn from one sample of a study of cytomegalovirus exposure and HLA in healthy donors. Clones were read by immunoSEQ multiplex PCR, and TCRdb kept only the in-frame ones, dropping some. The repertoire holds 150,000 to 160,000 clones, with 60% to 85% as singletons. Input material: PBMCs. The source is a woman aged 40 to 50 in good health and CMV-seronegative. Each CDR3 is given with its conserved first and last residue. Fields, in order: clone size, J gene, V gene, CDR3 protein. The size field is filled for only some rows; it gives once, few, many or a size class.

few | TRBJ1-4 | TRBV2 | CASSDWQGRLFF
once | TRBJ2-7 | TRBV29-1 | CSVAGLYEQYF
once | TRBJ2-5 | TRBV5-1 | CASSGDRGKGGKETQYF
. | TRBJ2-6 | TRBV18 | CASSLTEFHDVLTF
few | TRBJ1-2 | TRBV18 | CASSPRDSYGYTF
. | TRBJ2-1 | TRBV13 | CASSFLAGAYNEQFF
. | TRBJ2-2 | TRBV7-2 | CASSSGSHTGELFF
. | TRBJ2-1 | TRBV5-6 | CASIPGTDSNEQFF
. | TRBJ2-3 | TRBV7-9 | CASTQPVSTDTQYF
. | TRBJ2-1 | TRBV10-3 | CAISGSLAGESSYNEQFF
. | TRBJ2-4 | TRBV7-8 | CASSLLYPGLAGKGGNIQYF
few | TRBJ2-7 | TRBV18 | CASSPGGNPYEQYF
. | TRBJ1-2 | TRBV7-9 | CASSLSLSPDRDKVF
. | TRBJ1-2 | TRBV6-1 | CASSPRQGEKYGYTF
. | TRBJ2-3 | TRBV5-4 | CASSLAGGRTDTQYF
. | TRBJ2-1 | TRBV5-1 | CASSLAGSGVGSYNEQFF
. | TRBJ1-5 | TRBV7-9 | CASRYSNQPQHF
. | TRBJ2-7 | TRBV5-1 | CASSSDGRPYEQYF
. | TRBJ1-1 | TRBV9 | CASSVAAGMNTEAFF
. | TRBJ2-3 | TRBV2 | CASSAMTSGGTDTQYF
. | TRBJ1-2 | TRBV6-5 | CASSYWAGDGYTF
once | TRBJ2-6 | TRBV11-3 | CASSLGASGANVLTF
. | TRBJ1-3 | TRBV9 | CASSGSNRADSGNTIYF
once | TRBJ1-1 | TRBV5-4 | CASSLPGQGSTTEAFF
few | TRBJ2-7 | TRBV7-9 | CASSFWGGGPSSEQYF
. | TRBJ1-2 | TRBV7-9 | CASSRTGEEGYTF
once | TRBJ1-2 | TRBV11-3 | CASSLGPGAGYTF
few | TRBJ1-6 | TRBV7-6 | CASSLHRERALHF
. | TRBJ2-3 | TRBV9 | CASSVGATDTQYF
. | TRBJ2-1 | TRBV5-1 | CASSTTKTGSSYNEQFF
few | TRBJ1-1 | TRBV5-1 | CASSLDGGRMNTEAFF
. | TRBJ2-3 | TRBV2 | CASSWGQGSDTQYF
. | TRBJ2-1 | TRBV5-1 | CASSTGQREQFF
. | TRBJ2-3 | TRBV5-1 | CASSSGLAGGVRSTDTQYF
. | TRBJ2-3 | TRBV10-1 | CASSEEVSGGHTQYF
. | TRBJ2-6 | TRBV7-9 | CASSRTGGAGANVLTF
. | TRBJ1-1 | TRBV2 | CASRAGANTEAFF
. | TRBJ1-5 | TRBV5-4 | CASSVDRGLGQPQHF
few | TRBJ2-1 | TRBV10-2 | CASHAGGLPNEQFF
. | TRBJ1-3 | TRBV4-2 | CASSHRAEGGNTIYF
few | TRBJ2-7 | TRBV5-6 | CASSALAGGAYEQYF
. | TRBJ1-1 | TRBV6-4 | CASSDFQGTEAFF
. | TRBJ1-1 | TRBV28 | CASTKSTYEAFF
. | TRBJ2-7 | TRBV7-9 | CASSLGVGDRDEQYF
. | TRBJ1-5 | TRBV2 | CASRGQTGWDQPQHF
. | TRBJ1-1 | TRBV28 | CASSRAGAPSTEAFF
. | TRBJ2-6 | TRBV5-1 | CASSWGDRRISGANVLTF
. | TRBJ1-5 | TRBV28 | CALGGVNQPQHF
. | TRBJ1-6 | TRBV9 | CASSDSLSPLHF
. | TRBJ2-7 | TRBV11-1 | CASSLTSQGVSYEQYF
. | TRBJ2-7 | TRBV2 | CASRRVSYEQYF
. | TRBJ2-7 | TRBV5-1 | CASSFGGRPYEQYF